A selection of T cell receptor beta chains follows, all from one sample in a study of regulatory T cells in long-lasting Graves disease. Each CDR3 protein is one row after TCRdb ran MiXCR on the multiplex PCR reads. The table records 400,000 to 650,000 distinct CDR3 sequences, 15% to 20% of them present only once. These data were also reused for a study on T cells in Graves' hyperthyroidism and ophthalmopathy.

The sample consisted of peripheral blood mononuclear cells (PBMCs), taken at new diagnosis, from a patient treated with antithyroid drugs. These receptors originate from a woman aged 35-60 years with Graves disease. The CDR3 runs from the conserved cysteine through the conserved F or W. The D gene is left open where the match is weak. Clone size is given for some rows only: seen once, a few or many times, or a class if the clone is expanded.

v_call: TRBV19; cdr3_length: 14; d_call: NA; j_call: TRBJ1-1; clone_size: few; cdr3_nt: TGTGCCAGTAGTATAGGAGGGGAGGGGACTGAAGCTTTCTTT; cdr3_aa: CASSIGGEGTEAFF
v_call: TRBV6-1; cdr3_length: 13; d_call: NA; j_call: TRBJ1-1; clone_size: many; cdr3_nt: TGTGCCAGCAGAGTGGGACAAAATTATGAAGCTTTCTTT; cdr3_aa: CASRVGQNYEAFF
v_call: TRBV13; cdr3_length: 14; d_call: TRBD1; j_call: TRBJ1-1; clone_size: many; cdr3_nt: TGTGCCAGCACCTCGGGACAGGTGCACACTGAAGCTTTCTTT; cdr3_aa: CASTSGQVHTEAFF
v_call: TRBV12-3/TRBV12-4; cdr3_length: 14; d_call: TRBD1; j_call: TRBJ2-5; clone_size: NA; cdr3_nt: TGTGCCAGCAGCACAGGAAGGGGGCGGGAGACCCAGTACTTC; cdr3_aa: CASSTGRGRETQYF
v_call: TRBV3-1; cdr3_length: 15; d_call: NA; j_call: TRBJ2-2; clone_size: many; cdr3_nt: TGTGCCAGCAGCCAAGGGGGAACAAACACCGGGGAGCTGTTTTTT; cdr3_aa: CASSQGGTNTGELFF
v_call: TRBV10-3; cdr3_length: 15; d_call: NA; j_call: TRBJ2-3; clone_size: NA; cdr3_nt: TGTGCCATCAGCCCACCGGGGGGCCGGGCAGATACGCAGTATTTT; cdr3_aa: CAISPPGGRADTQYF
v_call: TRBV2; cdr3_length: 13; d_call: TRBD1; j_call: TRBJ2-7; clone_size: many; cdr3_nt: TGTGCCAGCAGTCTGGACAGGGGGGACGAGCAGTACTTC; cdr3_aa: CASSLDRGDEQYF
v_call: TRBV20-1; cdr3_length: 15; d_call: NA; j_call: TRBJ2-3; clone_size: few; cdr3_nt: TGCAGTGCTAGAGAATCGGGGGGCCCCACAGATACGCAGTATTTT; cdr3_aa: CSARESGGPTDTQYF
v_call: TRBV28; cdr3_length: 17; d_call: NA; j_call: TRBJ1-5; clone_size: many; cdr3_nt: TGTGCCAGCAGTTTATGGGGGGCCATCGGTCTGGATCAGCCCCAGCATTTT; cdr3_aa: CASSLWGAIGLDQPQHF
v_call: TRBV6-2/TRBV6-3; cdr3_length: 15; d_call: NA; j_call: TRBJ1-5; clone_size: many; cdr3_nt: TGTGCCCCACAGGGTCTGGGGAGTAGCAATCAGCCCCAGCATTTT; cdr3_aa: CAPQGLGSSNQPQHF
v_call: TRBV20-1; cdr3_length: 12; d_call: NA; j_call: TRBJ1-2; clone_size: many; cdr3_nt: TGCAGTGCAGAGGGTTCCAACTATGGCTACACCTTC; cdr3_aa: CSAEGSNYGYTF
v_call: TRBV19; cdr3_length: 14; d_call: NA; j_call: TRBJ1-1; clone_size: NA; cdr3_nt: TGTGCCAGTAGTATGGGCAGATCTAACACTGAAGCTTTCTTT; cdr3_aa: CASSMGRSNTEAFF
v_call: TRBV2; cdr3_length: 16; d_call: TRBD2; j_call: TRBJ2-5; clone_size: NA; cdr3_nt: TGTGCCAGCAGTGCCCCCCTCGCACTAGCGGGGGGCGGTACGTACTTC; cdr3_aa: CASSAPLALAGGGTYF
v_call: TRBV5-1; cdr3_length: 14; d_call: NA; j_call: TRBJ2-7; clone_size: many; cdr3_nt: TGCGCCAGCAGCTTGAGGAAGGGGTCCTACGAGCAGTACTTC; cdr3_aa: CASSLRKGSYEQYF
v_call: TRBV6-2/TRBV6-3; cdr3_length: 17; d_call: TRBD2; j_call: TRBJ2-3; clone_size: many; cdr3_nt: TGTGCCAGCAGTTACTCTGTCGGGGGGGGCAGCACAGATACGCAGTATTTT; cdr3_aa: CASSYSVGGGSTDTQYF
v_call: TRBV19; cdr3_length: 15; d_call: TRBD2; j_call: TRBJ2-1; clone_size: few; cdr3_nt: TGTGCCAGTAGTAGCGGGGGGCTTTCCTACAATGAGCAGTTCTTC; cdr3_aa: CASSSGGLSYNEQFF
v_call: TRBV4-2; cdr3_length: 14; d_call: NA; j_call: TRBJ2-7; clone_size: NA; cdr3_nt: TGTGCCAGCAGCCAAGAAGGCCCCTCCCAAGAGCAGTACTTC; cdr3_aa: CASSQEGPSQEQYF
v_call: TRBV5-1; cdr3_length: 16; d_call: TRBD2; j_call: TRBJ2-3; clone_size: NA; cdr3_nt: TGCGTCAGCAGCCCCGGACTAGCGGAGAGCACAGATACGCAGTATTTT; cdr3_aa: CVSSPGLAESTDTQYF
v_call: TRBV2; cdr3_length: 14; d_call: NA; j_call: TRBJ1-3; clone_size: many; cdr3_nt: TGTGCCAGCAGGCAGGGGTTCTCTGGAAACACCATATATTTT; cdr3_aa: CASRQGFSGNTIYF
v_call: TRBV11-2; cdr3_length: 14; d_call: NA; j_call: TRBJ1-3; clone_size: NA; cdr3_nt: TGTGCCAGCAGCTTAGAGTGGGACGGAAACACCATATATTTT; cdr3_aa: CASSLEWDGNTIYF
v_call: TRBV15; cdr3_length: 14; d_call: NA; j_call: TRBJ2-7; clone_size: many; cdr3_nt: TGTGCCACCAGCAGATTCCCGGGAGCCTACGAGCAGTACTTC; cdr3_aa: CATSRFPGAYEQYF
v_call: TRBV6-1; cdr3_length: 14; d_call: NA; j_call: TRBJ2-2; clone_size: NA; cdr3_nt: TGTGCCAGCAGTGAAGTTGGTGGGGGAAGGGAGCTGTTTTTT; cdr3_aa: CASSEVGGGRELFF
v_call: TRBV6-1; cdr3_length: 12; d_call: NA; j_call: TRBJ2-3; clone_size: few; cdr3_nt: TGTGCCAGCAGTCCTCGGGACCTTAATCAGTATTTT; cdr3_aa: CASSPRDLNQYF
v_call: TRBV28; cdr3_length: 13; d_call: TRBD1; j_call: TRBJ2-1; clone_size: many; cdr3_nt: TGTGCCAGCAGACGGACAGGGAATGACCTGCAGTTCTTC; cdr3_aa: CASRRTGNDLQFF